Reported below is one T cell receptor beta chain. Generated by immunoSEQ multiplex PCR, the TCRdb table keeps only in-frame clones and is missing some. The data contain 6,000 to 9,500 clones, roughly four fifths of them singletons. This record belongs to a study of chemoradiotherapy in HPV16-positive cancers. With V trimmed by 6 bases and J by 2 bases, 12 bases remained unmatched. Germline V gene data show CDR1 as SQVTM and CDR2 as ANQGSEA. The CDR3 is 16 amino acids. The receptor comes from a human donor with HPV-associated anogenital cancer. The chain links TRBV29-1 to TRBJ2-7, with 11 positions matching TRBD2. The sequencing used tumor tissue, collected from a patient who underwent chemoradiotherapy. In DNA, the CDR3 is TGCAGCGTCGCCCCTCTACTAGCGGGGGCCACCTACGAGCAGTACTTC. It specifies CSVAPLLAGATYEQYF.